Shown below are 13 T cell receptor beta chains from a single sample sequenced in a study of memory CD4+ T cells and cytomegalovirus serostatus. Profiled with immunoSEQ multiplex PCR; TCRdb holds only in-frame clones, not every one. This sample has approximately 88,000 clones; 80% occur once, and the top ten carry approximately 4%. Single viable CD3+CD4+CD8-CD45RO+ cells were sorted as the memory CD4+ T cells. Sequencing was performed on memory CD4+ T cells from blood. The receptors shown here come from an adult in good health and CMV-seropositive.

The V call is TRBV6-5, the J call TRBJ1-2; D may be TRBD1 (6 bases). This CDR3 has 15 amino acids. Deletions cut 0 bases from V and 4 bases from J, with 12 bases between. Germline CDR1 and CDR2: MNHEY and SVGAGI. CDR3 nucleotides: TGTGCCAGCAGTTACTCGGACCAGGGGACCTATGGCTACACCTTC. Translation gives CASSYSDQGTYGYTF.

The chain couples TRBV4-3 to TRBJ2-7; D gene ambiguous. The CDR3 runs to 15 residues. CDR1 LGHNA and CDR2 YSLEER come from the germline V gene. The V and J ends lost 0 bases and 2 bases respectively, with 11 bases between them. This CDR3 is CASSQDLGYTYEQYF. CDR3 coding DNA: TGCGCCAGCAGCCAAGATTTAGGCTACACCTACGAGCAGTACTTC.

The genes are TRBV27 and TRBJ2-1; 7 bases match TRBD1. After removal of 5 bases from V and 4 bases from J, the junction contained 8 bases not matched to a gene. Looked up from germline, CDR1 is MNHEY and CDR2 is SMNVEV (reference sequence). The CDR3 contains 15 residues. In DNA form, the CDR3 reads TGTGCCAGCAGTATTACCGGGACAGCTTACAATGAGCAGTTCTTC. Translating it yields CASSITGTAYNEQFF.

The rearrangement uses TRBV7-9 and TRBJ2-5, with TRBD2 matching over 11 bases. V lost 5 bases, J lost 5 bases, and 13 bases stayed unmatched. The CDR3 has 17 residues. Germline assignment: CDR1 SEHNR and CDR2 FQNEAQ (reference sequence). The DNA of the CDR3 is TGTGCCAGCAGCCTAGTTCTAGCGGGAGGTCGGAGGGAGACCCAGTACTTC. Its translation: CASSLVLAGGRRETQYF.

This clone came up once. The chain has TRBV5-1 and TRBJ2-2; 10 bases are shared with TRBD2. Per germline, CDR1 SGHRS and CDR2 YFSETQ. This CDR3 has 16 residues. V dropped 4 bases and J dropped 0; count of bases not matched to a gene: 3. The CDR3 nucleotides read TGCGCCAGCAGCCCAAGCGGGAGGGCGAACACCGGGGAGCTGTTTTTT. Translated: CASSPSGRANTGELFF. The variable domain in full, completed from reference TRBV5-1 and TRBJ2-2, reads KAGVTQTPRYLIKTRGQQVTLSCSPISGHRSVSWYQQTPGQGLQFLFEYFSETQRNKGNFPGRFSGRQFSNSRSEMNVSTLELGDSALYLCASSPSGRANTGELFFGEGSRLTVL.

This chain joins TRBV7-2 and TRBJ1-1; D remains unclear. Germline V CDR1 and CDR2: SGHTA, FQGNSA. V lost 5 bases, J lost 10 bases, and 14 bases lay in between. The CDR3 contains 12 residues. CDR3 nucleotide sequence: TGTGCCAGCAGCCCTGCGGGGTTCGTAGCTTTCTTT. Amino acid sequence: CASSPAGFVAFF.

This clone has only a few counts. V gene TRBV19 combines with J gene TRBJ2-1, with TRBD1 matching over 9 bases. The CDR3 runs to 14 residues. Losses at the gene ends were 1 base for V and 9 bases for J; bases not matched to a gene: 4. Germline V lookup: CDR1 LNHDA, CDR2 SQIVND (reference sequence). CDR3 sequence reads: CASSIAGQGFEQFF. The CDR3 nucleotides are TGTGCCAGTAGTATAGCTGGACAGGGGTTTGAGCAGTTCTTC.

The chain uses TRBV6-1 and TRBJ1-2; unclear D gene. V was shortened by 0 bases and J by 4 bases, with 3 bases between the two germline ends. Germline V lookup: CDR1 MNHNS, CDR2 SASEGT. There are 12 residues in the CDR3. CDR3 nucleotide sequence: TGTGCCAGCAGTGAAGCAGGCTATGGCTACACCTTC. Its translation is CASSEAGYGYTF.

The CDR3 nucleotides read TGCAGTGCTAGAGAAAGGGAGCAGTTCTTC. Translation gives CSAREREQFF. The V gene is TRBV20-1, the J gene TRBJ2-1; D uncertain. This CDR3 has 10 residues. Germline-derived CDR1 and CDR2 are DFQATT and SNEGSKA (reference sequence). Trimming left V 0 bases short and J 10 bases short, with 4 bases between.

The chain carries TRBV30 and TRBJ2-5, with a tentative D call TRBD2 (5 bases). With 0 bases removed from V and 3 bases from J, the gap between germline ends came to 5 bases. Germline-derived CDR1 and CDR2 are GTSNPN and SVGIG (reference sequence). The CDR3 runs to 12 residues. The CDR3 region is CAWSVGKETQYF. For the CDR3, the DNA is TGTGCCTGGAGTGTCGGGAAAGAGACCCAGTACTTC.

DNA for the CDR3: TGTGCCAGCAGCCCTAGGACAGGGGGCGGCGAGCAGTACTTC. It specifies CASSPRTGGGEQYF. This rearrangement joins TRBV7-3 to TRBJ2-7; TRBD1 matches at 11 bases. The V gene's germline CDR1 is SGHTA and CDR2 FQGTGA. After removal of 5 bases from V and 6 bases from J, the junction contained 6 bases not matched to a gene. The length of the CDR3 is 14 residues.

The rearrangement uses TRBV2 and TRBJ2-1; a weak D match, TRBD1 (6 bases). The length of the CDR3 is 13 residues. Per germline, CDR1 SNHLY and CDR2 FYNNEI. Trimming shortened V by 7 bases and J by 5 bases, and 12 bases separated the two germline ends. This CDR3 is CASKGDTHNEQFF. CDR3 DNA sequence: TGTGCCAGCAAGGGGGACACACACAATGAGCAGTTCTTC.

The chain uses TRBV7-2 and TRBJ2-3; D may be TRBD1 (5 bases). The CDR3 extends over 12 amino acids. V lost 3 bases and J lost 8, with 9 bases in between. CDR1 and CDR2 (germline): SGHTA, FQGNSA. CDR3 nucleotides: TGTGCCAGCAGCTTCGACCAGGGTACGCAGTATTTT. This codes for CASSFDQGTQYF.